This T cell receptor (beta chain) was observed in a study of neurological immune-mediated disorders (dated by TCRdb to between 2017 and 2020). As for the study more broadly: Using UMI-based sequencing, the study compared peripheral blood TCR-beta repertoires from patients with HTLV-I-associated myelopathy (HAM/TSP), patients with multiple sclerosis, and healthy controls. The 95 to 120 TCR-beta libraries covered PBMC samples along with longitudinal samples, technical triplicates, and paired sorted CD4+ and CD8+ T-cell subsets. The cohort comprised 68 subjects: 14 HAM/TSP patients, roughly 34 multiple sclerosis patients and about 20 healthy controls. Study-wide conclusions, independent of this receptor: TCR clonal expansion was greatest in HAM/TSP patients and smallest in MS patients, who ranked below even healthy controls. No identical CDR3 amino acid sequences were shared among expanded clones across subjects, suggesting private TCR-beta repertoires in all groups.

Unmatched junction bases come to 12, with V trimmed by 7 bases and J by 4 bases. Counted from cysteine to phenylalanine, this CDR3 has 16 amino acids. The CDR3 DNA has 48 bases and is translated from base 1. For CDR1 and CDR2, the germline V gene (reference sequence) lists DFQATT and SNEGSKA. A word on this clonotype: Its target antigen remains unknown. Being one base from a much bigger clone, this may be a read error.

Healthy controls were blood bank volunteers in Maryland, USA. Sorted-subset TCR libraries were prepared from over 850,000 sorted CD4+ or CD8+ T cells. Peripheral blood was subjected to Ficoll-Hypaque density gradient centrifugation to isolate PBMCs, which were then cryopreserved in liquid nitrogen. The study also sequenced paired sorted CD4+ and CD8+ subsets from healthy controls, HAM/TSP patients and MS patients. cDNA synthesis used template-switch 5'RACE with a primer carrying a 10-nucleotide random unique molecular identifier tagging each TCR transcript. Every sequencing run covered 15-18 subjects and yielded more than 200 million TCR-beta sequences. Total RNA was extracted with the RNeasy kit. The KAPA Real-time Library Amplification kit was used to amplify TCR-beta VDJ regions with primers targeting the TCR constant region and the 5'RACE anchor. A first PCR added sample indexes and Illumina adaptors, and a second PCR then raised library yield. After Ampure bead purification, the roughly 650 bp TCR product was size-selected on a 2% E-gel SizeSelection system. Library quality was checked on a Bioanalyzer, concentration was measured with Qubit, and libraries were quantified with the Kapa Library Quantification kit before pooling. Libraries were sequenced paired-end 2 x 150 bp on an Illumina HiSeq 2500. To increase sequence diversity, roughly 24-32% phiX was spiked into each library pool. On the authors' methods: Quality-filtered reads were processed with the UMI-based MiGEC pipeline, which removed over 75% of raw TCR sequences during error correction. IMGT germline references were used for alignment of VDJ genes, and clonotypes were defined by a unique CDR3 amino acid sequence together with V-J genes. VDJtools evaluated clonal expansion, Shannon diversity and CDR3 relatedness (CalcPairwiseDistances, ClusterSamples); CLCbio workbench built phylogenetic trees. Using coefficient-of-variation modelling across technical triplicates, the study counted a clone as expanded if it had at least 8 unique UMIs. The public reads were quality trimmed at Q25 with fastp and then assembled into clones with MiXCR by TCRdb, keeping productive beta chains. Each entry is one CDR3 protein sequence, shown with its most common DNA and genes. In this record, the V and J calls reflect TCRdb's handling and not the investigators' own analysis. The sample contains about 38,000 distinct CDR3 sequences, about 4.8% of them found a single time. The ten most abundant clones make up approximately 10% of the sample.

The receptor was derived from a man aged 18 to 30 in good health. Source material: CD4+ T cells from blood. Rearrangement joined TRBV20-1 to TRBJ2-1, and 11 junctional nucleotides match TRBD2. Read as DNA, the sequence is TGCAGTGTTTCCCCCTTTAGGACTAGCGGGTACAATGAGCAGTTCTTC. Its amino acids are CSVSPFRTSGYNEQFF.